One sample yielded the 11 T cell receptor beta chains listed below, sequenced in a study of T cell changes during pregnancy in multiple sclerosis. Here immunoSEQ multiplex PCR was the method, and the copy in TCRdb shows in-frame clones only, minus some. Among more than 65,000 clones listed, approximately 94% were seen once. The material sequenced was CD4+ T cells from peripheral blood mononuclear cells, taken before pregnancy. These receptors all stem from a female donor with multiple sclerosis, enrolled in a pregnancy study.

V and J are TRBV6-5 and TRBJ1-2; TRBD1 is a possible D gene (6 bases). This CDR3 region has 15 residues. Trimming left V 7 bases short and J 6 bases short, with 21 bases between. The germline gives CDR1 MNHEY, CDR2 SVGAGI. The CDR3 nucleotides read TGTGCCAGCACCCCCCAACGGGGGGCGCGGAATGGCTACACCTTC. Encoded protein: CASTPQRGARNGYTF.

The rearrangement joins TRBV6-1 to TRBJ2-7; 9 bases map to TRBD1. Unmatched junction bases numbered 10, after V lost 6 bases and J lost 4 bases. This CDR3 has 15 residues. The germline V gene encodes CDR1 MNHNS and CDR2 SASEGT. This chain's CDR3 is CASSARTGAGYEQYF. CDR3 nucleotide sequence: TGTGCCAGCAGCGCCCGGACAGGGGCGGGGTACGAGCAGTACTTC.

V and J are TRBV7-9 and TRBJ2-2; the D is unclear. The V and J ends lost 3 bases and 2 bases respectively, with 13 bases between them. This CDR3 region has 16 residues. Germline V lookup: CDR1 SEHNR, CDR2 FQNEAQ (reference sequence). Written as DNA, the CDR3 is TGTGCCAGCAGCTTGGTTATGGCAGGTAACACCGGGGAGCTGTTTTTT. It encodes CASSLVMAGNTGELFF.

CDR3 loop: CASSLRNEQYF. CDR3 coding DNA: TGTGCCAGCAGTTTGCGAAACGAGCAGTACTTC. The rearrangement uses TRBV28 and TRBJ2-7; D is ambiguous. The germline CDR1 and CDR2 sequences are MDHEN and SYDVKM. The CDR3 runs 11 residues. With 3 bases removed from V and 5 bases from J, the gap between germline ends came to 5 bases.

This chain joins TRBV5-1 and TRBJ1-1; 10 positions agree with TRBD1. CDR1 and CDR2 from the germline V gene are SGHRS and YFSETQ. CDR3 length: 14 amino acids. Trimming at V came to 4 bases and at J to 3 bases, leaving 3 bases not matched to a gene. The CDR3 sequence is CASSGTGADTEAFF. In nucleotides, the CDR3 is TGCGCCAGCAGCGGGACAGGGGCTGACACTGAAGCTTTCTTT.

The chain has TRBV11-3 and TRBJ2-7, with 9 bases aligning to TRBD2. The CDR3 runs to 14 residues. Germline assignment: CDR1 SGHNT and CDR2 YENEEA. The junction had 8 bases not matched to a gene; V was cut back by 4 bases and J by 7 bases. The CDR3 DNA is TGTGCCAGCAGCTCCGGACTAGCGAGGGAGGAGCAGTACTTC. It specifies CASSSGLAREEQYF.

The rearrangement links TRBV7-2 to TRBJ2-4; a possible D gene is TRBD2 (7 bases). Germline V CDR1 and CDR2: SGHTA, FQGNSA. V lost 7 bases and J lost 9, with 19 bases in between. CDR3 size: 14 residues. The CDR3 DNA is TGTGCCAGCACAACCACGGCGGGGGCTGTCATTCAGTACTTC. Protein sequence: CASTTTAGAVIQYF. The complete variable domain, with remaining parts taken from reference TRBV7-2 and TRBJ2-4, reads GAGVSQSPSNKVTEKGKDVELRCDPISGHTALYWYRQSLGQGLEFLIYFQGNSAPDKSGLPSDRFSAERTGGSVSTLTIQRTQQEDSAVYLCASTTTAGAVIQYFGAGTRLSVL.

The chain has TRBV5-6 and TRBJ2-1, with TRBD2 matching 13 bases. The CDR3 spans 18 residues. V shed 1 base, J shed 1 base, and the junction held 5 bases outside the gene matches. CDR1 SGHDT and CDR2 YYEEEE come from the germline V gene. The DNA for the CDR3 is TGTGCCAGCAGCTTGCGGACTAGCGGGAGCGAGTCCTACAATGAGCAGTTCTTC. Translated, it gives CASSLRTSGSESYNEQFF.

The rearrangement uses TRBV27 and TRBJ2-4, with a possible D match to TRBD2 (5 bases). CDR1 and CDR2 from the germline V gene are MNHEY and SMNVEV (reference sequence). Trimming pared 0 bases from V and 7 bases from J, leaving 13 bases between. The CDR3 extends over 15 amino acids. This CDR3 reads CASSLSSGRRNIQYF. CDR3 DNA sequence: TGTGCCAGCAGTTTATCTTCGGGCAGGAGGAACATTCAGTACTTC.

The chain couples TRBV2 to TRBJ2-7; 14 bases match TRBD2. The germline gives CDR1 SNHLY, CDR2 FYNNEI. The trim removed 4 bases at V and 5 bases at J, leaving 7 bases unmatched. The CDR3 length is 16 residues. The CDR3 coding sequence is TGTGCCAGCAGTGCGACTAGCGGGGGGGCCTTTCACGAGCAGTACTTC. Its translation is CASSATSGGAFHEQYF.

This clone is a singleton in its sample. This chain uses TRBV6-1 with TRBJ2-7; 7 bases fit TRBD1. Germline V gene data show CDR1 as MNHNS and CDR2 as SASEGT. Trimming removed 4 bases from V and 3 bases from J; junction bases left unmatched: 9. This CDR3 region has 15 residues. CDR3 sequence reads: CASSASGTEVYEQYF. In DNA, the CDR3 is TGTGCCAGCAGTGCGTCCGGGACAGAGGTCTACGAGCAGTACTTC.